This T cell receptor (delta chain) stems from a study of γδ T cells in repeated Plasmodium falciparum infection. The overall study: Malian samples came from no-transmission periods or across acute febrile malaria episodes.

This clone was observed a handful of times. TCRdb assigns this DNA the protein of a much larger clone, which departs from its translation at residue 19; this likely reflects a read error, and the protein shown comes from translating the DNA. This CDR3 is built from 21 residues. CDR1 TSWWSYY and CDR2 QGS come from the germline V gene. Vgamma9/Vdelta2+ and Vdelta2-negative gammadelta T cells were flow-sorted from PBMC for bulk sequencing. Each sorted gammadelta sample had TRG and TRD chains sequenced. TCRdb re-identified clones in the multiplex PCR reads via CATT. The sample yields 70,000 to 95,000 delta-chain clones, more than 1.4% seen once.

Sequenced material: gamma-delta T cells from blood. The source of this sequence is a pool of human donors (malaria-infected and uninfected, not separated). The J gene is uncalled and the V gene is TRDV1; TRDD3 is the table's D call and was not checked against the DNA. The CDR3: CALGESGLPPGISLYTDKPIF. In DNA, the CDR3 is TGTGCTCTTGGGGAATCCGGCCTGCCTCCGGGGATTTCTTTGTACACCGATAAACCCATCTTT.